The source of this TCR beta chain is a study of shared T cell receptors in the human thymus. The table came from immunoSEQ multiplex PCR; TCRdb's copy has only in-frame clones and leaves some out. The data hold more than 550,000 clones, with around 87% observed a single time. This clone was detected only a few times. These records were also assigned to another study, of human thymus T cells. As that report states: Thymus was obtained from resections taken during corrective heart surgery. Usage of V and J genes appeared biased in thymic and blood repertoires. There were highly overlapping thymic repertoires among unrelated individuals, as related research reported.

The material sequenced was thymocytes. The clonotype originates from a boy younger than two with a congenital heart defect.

This CDR3 reads CASSIMGAGQPQHF. CDR3 in DNA: TGTGCCAGTAGTATAATGGGGGCAGGTCAGCCCCAGCATTTT. This chain links TRBV19 with TRBJ1-5; possibly TRBD1 for D (6 bases). The CDR3 consists of 14 residues. Germline-derived CDR1 and CDR2 are LNHDA and SQIVND (reference sequence). Trimming cost V 2 bases and J 6 bases, with 11 bases left between them.